This passage covers 3 T cell receptor beta chains from one sample sequenced in a study of control samples from healthy donors and cancer patients. Here immunoSEQ multiplex PCR was the method, and the copy in TCRdb shows in-frame clones only, minus some. The sample holds 150,000 to 200,000 clones; around 94% are singletons and the top ten take approximately 1.4%. Specimen: blood. These receptors came from a young woman in good health.

CDR3 amino acids: CASSLYRAPGNEQFF. The CDR3 DNA reads TGTGCCAGCAGCTTATACAGGGCCCCCGGGAATGAGCAGTTCTTC. This chain uses TRBV7-8 with TRBJ2-1; D perhaps matches TRBD1 (6 bases). Germline CDR1 reads SGHVS; CDR2 reads FQNEAQ. V was pared by 2 bases and J by 7 bases, with 15 bases between. This CDR3 has 15 residues.

V and J are TRBV7-2 and TRBJ1-4; 7 positions agree with TRBD1. V was pared by 4 bases and J by 0 bases, with 8 bases of the junction left unmatched. The CDR3 loop spans 17 amino acids. In germline, CDR1 is SGHTA, CDR2 FQGNSA. For the CDR3, the DNA is TGTGCCAGCAGCTCAGGACAGGTTATTTCAACTAATGAAAAACTGTTTTTT. It translates to CASSSGQVISTNEKLFF.

This clone was seen just once. This chain joins TRBV20-1 and TRBJ1-4, with 7 bases identical to TRBD1. There are 14 residues in the CDR3. V trimming: 3 bases; J trimming: 6 bases; junction bases outside the gene matches: 7. The germline CDR1 and CDR2 sequences are DFQATT and SNEGSKA (reference sequence). For the CDR3, the DNA is TGCAGTGCTAGTGATCTCCAGGGGGATGAAAAACTGTTTTTT. This translates into CSASDLQGDEKLFF.